Presented here are 26 T cell receptor beta chains from one specimen sequenced in a study of PD-L1 blockade in urothelial cancer. Time point meaning: pretreatment peripheral blood. Generated by immunoSEQ multiplex PCR, the TCRdb table keeps only in-frame clones and is missing some. The sample has around 71,000 clones, around four fifths seen once. The material was PBMCs, obtained around atezolizumab (anti-PD-L1) treatment. The receptor source for this set is a man between 40 and 49 years old with urothelial cancer.

The V call is TRBV6-5, the J call TRBJ2-5; TRBD1 agrees at 9 bases. CDR1 and CDR2 from the germline V gene are MNHEY and SVGAGI. The trim removed 6 bases at V and 5 bases at J, leaving 10 bases unmatched. CDR3 size: 15 residues. This chain's CDR3 is CASRRPGQGSETQYF. The DNA for the CDR3 is TGTGCCAGCAGGAGGCCGGGACAGGGAAGCGAGACCCAGTACTTC.

The chain employs TRBV28 and TRBJ2-1; 12 nucleotides line up with TRBD2. The germline V gene encodes CDR1 MDHEN and CDR2 SYDVKM. V was pared by 6 bases and J by 9 bases, with 9 bases of the junction left unmatched. CDR3 length: 15 amino acids. The CDR3 coding sequence is TGTGCCAGCAGCCTAATGGGACTAGCGGGTTTTGAGCAGTTCTTC. The encoded protein is CASSLMGLAGFEQFF.

The CDR3 loop reads CASSLGRTGELFF. CDR3 bases: TGTGCCAGCAGCTTAGGGCGGACCGGGGAGCTGTTTTTT. The chain combines TRBV13 with TRBJ2-2; the D is unclear. Trimming took off 0 bases at V and 5 bases at J, with 4 bases between the two ends. The CDR3 contains 13 residues. CDR1 PRHDT and CDR2 FYEKMQ come from the germline V gene (reference sequence).

This chain joins TRBV30 and TRBJ1-2, with a weak D call TRBD1 (6 bases). This CDR3 spans 15 amino acids. Germline V lookup: CDR1 GTSNPN, CDR2 SVGIG (reference sequence). Trimming stripped 0 bases from V and 2 bases from J, with 13 bases between. The CDR3 coding sequence is TGTGCCTGGAGTGTATCCGGACAGAGGAACTATGGCTACACCTTC. Translation gives CAWSVSGQRNYGYTF.

The V gene is TRBV5-1, the J gene TRBJ2-2; D gene uncertain. Germline-derived CDR1 and CDR2 are SGHRS and YFSETQ. The CDR3 totals 12 residues. V was shortened by 3 bases and J by 4 bases, with 4 bases between the two germline ends. CDR3 residues: CASSWSTGELFF. CDR3 bases: TGCGCCAGCAGCTGGAGCACCGGGGAGCTGTTTTTT.

The chain has TRBV9 and TRBJ2-2, with 7 bases aligning to TRBD1. The germline V gene has CDR1 SGDLS and CDR2 YYNGEE. CDR3 size: 18 residues. V shed 3 bases and J 2 bases; nucleotides not matched to a gene: 13. The DNA of the CDR3 is TGTGCCAGCAGCGAAAAGCAGAGCAGGGACAGCAACACCGGGGAGCTGTTTTTT. Its translation: CASSEKQSRDSNTGELFF.

The J gene is TRBJ2-4, the V gene TRBV15; 8 bases match TRBD1. This CDR3 contains 18 residues. V shed 2 bases, J shed 3 bases, and the junction held 12 bases outside the gene matches. In germline, CDR1 is LNHNV, CDR2 YYDKDF (reference sequence). CDR3 protein: CATSRILFGQGNKNIQYF. CDR3 DNA: TGTGCCACCAGCAGAATATTATTCGGACAGGGAAACAAAAACATTCAGTACTTC.

This chain connects TRBV10-1 to TRBJ2-7; 7 bases are a match to TRBD2. Trimming took 2 bases from V and 5 from J; bases not matched to a gene: 12. Germline V gives CDR1 WNHNN, CDR2 SYGVQD (reference sequence). The CDR3 is 16 amino acids. The CDR3: CASSEDTLSGNNEQYF. The CDR3 DNA reads TGCGCCAGCAGTGAGGACACCCTAAGCGGGAACAACGAGCAGTACTTC.

The chain employs TRBV5-6 and TRBJ2-5, with a weak D call TRBD2 (6 bases). This CDR3 region has 13 residues. V was pared by 3 bases and J by 5 bases, with 11 bases between. Germline CDR1 and CDR2: SGHDT and YYEEEE. For the CDR3, the DNA is TGTGCCAGCAGCTCGACGGGGAGGGAGACCCAGTACTTC. This translates into CASSSTGRETQYF. Drawing the rest from reference TRBV5-6 and TRBJ2-5, the complete variable domain is DAGVTQSPTHLIKTRGQQVTLRCSPKSGHDTVSWYQQALGQGPQFIFQYYEEEERQRGNFPDRFSGHQFPNYSSELNVNALLLGDSALYLCASSSTGRETQYFGPGTRLLVL.

The V and J genes are TRBV7-3 and TRBJ2-1, with D perhaps matching TRBD2 (6 bases). Germline V gene lookup returns CDR1 SGHTA and CDR2 FQGTGA. V was cut by 5 bases and J by 10 bases, with 12 bases left in between. This CDR3 region has 12 residues. This CDR3 is CASSLGLGEQFF. The CDR3 DNA reads TGTGCCAGCAGCCTGGGACTCGGGGAGCAGTTCTTC.

This chain links TRBV28 with TRBJ1-2; no clear D gene. The CDR3 totals 13 residues. CDR1 and CDR2 (germline): MDHEN, SYDVKM. Trimming stripped 3 bases from V and 8 bases from J, with 13 bases between. The CDR3 DNA sequence: TGTGCCAGCAGTTTCGGGGATCGAGGGGGCTACACCTTC. Its protein is CASSFGDRGGYTF.

By share of the sample, this clone is medium-sized (0.01 to 0.1%). V gene TRBV5-1 combines with J gene TRBJ1-1; D perhaps matches TRBD1 (5 bases). Between the trimmed V and J ends, which lost 0 bases and 3 bases, there was a span of 15 bases. This CDR3 spans 16 amino acids. Germline V gene lookup returns CDR1 SGHRS and CDR2 YFSETQ. CDR3 residues: CASSLGSGGSYTEAFF. In DNA form, the CDR3 reads TGCGCCAGCAGCTTGGGTTCGGGGGGTTCCTACACTGAAGCTTTCTTT.

The CDR3 bases are TGTGCCAGCAGGTCTCAGCAAGACGGGTATGCTGAAGCTTTCTTT. Its protein product is CASRSQQDGYAEAFF. The rearrangement joins TRBV6-5 to TRBJ1-1; D is uncertain. The length of the CDR3 is 15 residues. Germline V gene data show CDR1 as MNHEY and CDR2 as SVGAGI. Trimming removed 6 bases at V and 6 bases at J, with 20 bases between.

This chain uses TRBV28 with TRBJ2-7; tentatively, D is TRBD2 (5 bases). The V end lost 3 bases, the J end lost 7 bases, and 13 bases lay between the germline ends. Germline V gene lookup returns CDR1 MDHEN and CDR2 SYDVKM. There are 13 residues in the CDR3. The DNA for the CDR3 is TGTGCCAGCAGTTTGCGGGTCTATGGTGAGCAGTACTTC. Its translation is CASSLRVYGEQYF.

The CDR3 bases are TGTGCCAGCTCACCTCCCGGCAGCGGGAGAATTGTTGAGCAGTTCTTC. As protein: CASSPPGSGRIVEQFF. This sequence joins TRBV18 and TRBJ2-1; 8 bases fit TRBD2. Germline CDR1 and CDR2: KGHSH and LQKENI. V lost 3 bases to trimming and J lost 9 bases; unmatched junction nucleotides: 13. The CDR3 has 16 amino acids. Using reference TRBV18 and TRBJ2-1 for the parts outside the CDR3, the full variable domain is NAGVMQNPRHLVRRRGQEARLRCSPMKGHSHVYWYRQLPEEGLKFMVYLQKENIIDESGMPKERFSAEFPKEGPSILRIQQVVRGDSAAYFCASSPPGSGRIVEQFFGPGTRLTVL.

This chain links TRBV19 with TRBJ1-1; D possibly corresponds to TRBD1 (5 bases). Germline loops: CDR1 LNHDA, CDR2 SQIVND (reference sequence). V lost 2 bases and J 10 bases, leaving 11 bases between the germline ends. The CDR3 totals 12 residues. CDR3 bases: TGTGCCAGTAGTATATTGCAGGGCGGAGCTTTCTTT. This codes for CASSILQGGAFF.

V is TRBV21-1 and J is TRBJ2-7; the table's TRBD2 call for D was not verified on the DNA. TRBV21-1 is marked as a pseudogene. There are 15 residues in the CDR3. The CDR3 is CASSTPTSGNYEQYF. The DNA for the CDR3 is TGTGCCAGCAGCACGCCGACTAGCGGGAATTACGAGCAGTACTTC.

The gene calls are TRBV20-1 and TRBJ2-7; D unresolved. Germline V gene sequence: CDR1 DFQATT, CDR2 SNEGSKA (reference sequence). Between the trimmed V and J ends, which lost 3 bases and 4 bases, there was a span of 7 bases. There are 11 residues in the CDR3. CDR3 DNA sequence: TGCAGTGCTAGTCCCGGGTACGAGCAGTACTTC. As protein: CSASPGYEQYF.

The chain joins TRBV29-1 to TRBJ1-2; 7 bases match TRBD1. J was trimmed by 5 bases and V by 4 bases; bases with no gene match: 1. CDR3 length: 11 residues. The V gene's germline CDR1 is SQVTM and CDR2 ANQGSEA. Here the CDR3 reads CSVGQGYGYTF. CDR3 nucleotide sequence: TGCAGCGTTGGACAGGGTTATGGCTACACCTTC.

The J gene is TRBJ1-5, the V gene TRBV2, with D possibly matching TRBD1 (5 bases). Germline V gene lookup returns CDR1 SNHLY and CDR2 FYNNEI. V gave up 3 bases and J gave up 0 bases, with 12 bases separating them. The CDR3 spans 16 residues. The CDR3 here is CASSDYGGISNQPQHF. The CDR3 DNA reads as TGTGCCAGCAGTGATTACGGGGGGATTAGCAATCAGCCCCAGCATTTT.

The chain employs TRBV5-6 and TRBJ1-1, with 9 positions matching TRBD1. Germline V gene sequence: CDR1 SGHDT, CDR2 YYEEEE. V lost 0 bases, J lost 4 bases, and 4 bases stayed unmatched. The CDR3 is 15 residues long. The chain's CDR3 is CASSLEQGAFTEAFF. The CDR3 DNA reads TGTGCCAGCAGCTTGGAACAGGGGGCGTTCACTGAAGCTTTCTTT.

V and J are TRBV28 and TRBJ1-3; possibly TRBD1 for D (5 bases). The CDR3 covers 14 residues. V shed 3 bases and J shed 7 bases, with 13 bases lying between them. Germline V gives CDR1 MDHEN, CDR2 SYDVKM. CDR3 protein: CASSLIQAGNTIYF. In DNA form, the CDR3 reads TGTGCCAGCAGTTTGATACAGGCGGGGAACACCATATATTTT.

The genes are TRBV7-2 and TRBJ1-5, with TRBD1 matching over 7 bases. In germline, CDR1 is SGHTA, CDR2 FQGNSA. After removal of 5 bases from V and 7 bases from J, the junction contained 14 bases not matched to a gene. The CDR3 consists of 16 residues. As DNA, the CDR3 is TGTGCCAGCAGCCAGACAGGGATGGGGCGCGGGCAGCCCCAGCATTTT. It codes for CASSQTGMGRGQPQHF.

The rearrangement links TRBV7-2 to TRBJ1-5; D perhaps matches TRBD1 (6 bases). From germline, CDR1 is SGHTA and CDR2 FQGNSA. The CDR3 loop spans 15 amino acids. V lost 2 bases to trimming and J lost 6 bases, with 14 bases between them. CDR3: CASSLTRDRSQPQHF. DNA for the CDR3: TGTGCCAGCAGCTTAACCCGAGACAGGAGTCAGCCCCAGCATTTT.

This clone has a handful of counts. The CDR3 DNA sequence: TGCGCCAGCAGCCAAGACCTGACTAGCGGGAGGAGAAATGAGCAGTTCTTC. This sequence encodes CASSQDLTSGRRNEQFF. The chain carries TRBV4-3 and TRBJ2-1; 13 bases line up with TRBD2. Germline V CDR1 and CDR2: LGHNA, YSLEER. This CDR3 region has 17 residues. V lost 0 bases to trimming and J lost 7 bases; unmatched junction nucleotides: 6.

The V call is TRBV30, the J call TRBJ1-2; D ambiguous. Germline V lookup: CDR1 GTSNPN, CDR2 SVGIG (reference sequence). This CDR3 has 11 residues. The V and J ends lost 0 bases and 8 bases respectively, with 7 bases between them. CDR3 sequence: CAWSVLYGYTF. The CDR3 bases are TGTGCCTGGAGTGTACTTTACGGCTACACCTTC.